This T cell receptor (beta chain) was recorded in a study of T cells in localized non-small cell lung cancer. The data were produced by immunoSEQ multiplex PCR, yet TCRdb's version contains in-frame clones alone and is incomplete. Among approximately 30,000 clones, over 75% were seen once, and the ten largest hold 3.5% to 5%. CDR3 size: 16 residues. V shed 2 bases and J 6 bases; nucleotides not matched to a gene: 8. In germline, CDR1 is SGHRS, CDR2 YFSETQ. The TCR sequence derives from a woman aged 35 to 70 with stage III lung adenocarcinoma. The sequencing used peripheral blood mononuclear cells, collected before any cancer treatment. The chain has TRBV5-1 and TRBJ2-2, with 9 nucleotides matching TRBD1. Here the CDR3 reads CASSFSSGTGSGELFF. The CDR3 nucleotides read TGCGCCAGCAGCTTCTCCTCCGGGACAGGGTCCGGGGAGCTGTTTTTT.